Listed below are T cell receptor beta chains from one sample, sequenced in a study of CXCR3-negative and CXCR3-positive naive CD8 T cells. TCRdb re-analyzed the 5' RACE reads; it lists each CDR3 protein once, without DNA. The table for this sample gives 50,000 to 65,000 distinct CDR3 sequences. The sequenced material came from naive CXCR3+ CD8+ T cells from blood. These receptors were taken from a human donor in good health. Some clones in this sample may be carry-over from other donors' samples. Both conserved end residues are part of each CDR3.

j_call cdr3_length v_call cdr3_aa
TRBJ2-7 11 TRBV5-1 CASIGGGEQYF
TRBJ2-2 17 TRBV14 CASSQGSGSSSTGELFF
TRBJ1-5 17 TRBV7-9 CASSRLGDSDSNQPQHF
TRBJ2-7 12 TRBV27 CASSSPGNEQYF
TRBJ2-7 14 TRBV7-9 CASSHTGVAYEQYF
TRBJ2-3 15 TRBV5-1 CASSGTGIGTDTQYF
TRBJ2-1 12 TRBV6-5 CASTGPHNEQFF
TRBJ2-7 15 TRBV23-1 CARESAREGRREQYF
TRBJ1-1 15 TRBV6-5 CASSYSGGGNTEAFF
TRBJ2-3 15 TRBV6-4 CASSEGSGSTDTQYF
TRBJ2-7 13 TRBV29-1 CSVETGASYEQYF
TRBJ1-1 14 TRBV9 CASSEGDRNTEAFF
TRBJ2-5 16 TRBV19 CASSIFSGGDGETQYF
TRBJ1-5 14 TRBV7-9 CASSPYIGNQPQHF
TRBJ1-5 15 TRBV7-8 CASSLAMGGNQPQHF
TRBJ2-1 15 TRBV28 CASSFPGGQVDEQFF
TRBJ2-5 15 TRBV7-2 CASSLTGGAGETQYF
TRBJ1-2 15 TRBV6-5 CASSYTSQGAAGYTF
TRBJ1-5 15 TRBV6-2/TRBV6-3 CASSAIPWGNQPQHF
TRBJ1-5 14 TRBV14 CASSQTGNNQPQHF
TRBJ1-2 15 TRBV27 CARYSGISKSYGYTF
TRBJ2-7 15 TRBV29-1 CSAIGTGEVSYEQYF
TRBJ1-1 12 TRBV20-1 CSARDMGAEAFF
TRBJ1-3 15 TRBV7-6 CASSLPSTGGNTIYF
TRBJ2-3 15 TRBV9 CASSVGSGRTDTQYF
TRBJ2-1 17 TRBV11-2 CASSLATSGGAYNEQFF
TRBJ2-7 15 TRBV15 CATSLSGGIAYEQYF
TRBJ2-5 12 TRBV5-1 CASVGQQETQYF
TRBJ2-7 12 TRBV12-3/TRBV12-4 CASSFGGGEQYF
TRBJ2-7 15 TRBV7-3 CASSPVHAGAYEQYF
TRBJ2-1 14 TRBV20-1 CSAPLPGGDNEQFF
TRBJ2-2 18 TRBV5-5 CASSPIAIRVTNTGELFF
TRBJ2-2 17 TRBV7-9 CASSLGPGTDNTGELFF
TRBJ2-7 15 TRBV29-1 CSVEDGLAGAGEQYF
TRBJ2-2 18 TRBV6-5 CASSPWGSVATNTGELFF
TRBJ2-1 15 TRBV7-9 CASSLGTGGRDEQFF
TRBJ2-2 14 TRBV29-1 CSVSQGTNTGELFF
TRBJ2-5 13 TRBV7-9 CASRGDGGETQYF
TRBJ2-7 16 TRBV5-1 CASRITPALTAYEQYF
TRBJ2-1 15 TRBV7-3 CASSFTTGGWDEQFF
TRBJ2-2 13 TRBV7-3 CASSLSVTGELFF
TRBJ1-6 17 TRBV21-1 CASTPHPRQNWEKPLHF
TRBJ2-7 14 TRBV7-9 CASSLPQGAYEQYF
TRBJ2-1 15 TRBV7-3 CASSLGQGLYNEQFF
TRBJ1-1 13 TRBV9 CASSTSPGVEAFF
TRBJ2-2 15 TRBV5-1 CASSSGQKNTGELFF
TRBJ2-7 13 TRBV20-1 CSARQKRDLGQYF
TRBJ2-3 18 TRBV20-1 CSARDILGLAGGPDTQYF
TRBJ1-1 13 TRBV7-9 CASSLLSVTEAFF
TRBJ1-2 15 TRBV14 CASSQEHPRAYGYTF
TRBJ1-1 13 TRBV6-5 CASSYSRTGKAFF
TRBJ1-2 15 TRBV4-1 CASSQEPGQVHGYTF
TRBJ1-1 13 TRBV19 CASSIGGNTEAFF
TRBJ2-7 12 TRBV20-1 CSARQGAYEQYF
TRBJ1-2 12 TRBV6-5 CASSPGQYGYTF